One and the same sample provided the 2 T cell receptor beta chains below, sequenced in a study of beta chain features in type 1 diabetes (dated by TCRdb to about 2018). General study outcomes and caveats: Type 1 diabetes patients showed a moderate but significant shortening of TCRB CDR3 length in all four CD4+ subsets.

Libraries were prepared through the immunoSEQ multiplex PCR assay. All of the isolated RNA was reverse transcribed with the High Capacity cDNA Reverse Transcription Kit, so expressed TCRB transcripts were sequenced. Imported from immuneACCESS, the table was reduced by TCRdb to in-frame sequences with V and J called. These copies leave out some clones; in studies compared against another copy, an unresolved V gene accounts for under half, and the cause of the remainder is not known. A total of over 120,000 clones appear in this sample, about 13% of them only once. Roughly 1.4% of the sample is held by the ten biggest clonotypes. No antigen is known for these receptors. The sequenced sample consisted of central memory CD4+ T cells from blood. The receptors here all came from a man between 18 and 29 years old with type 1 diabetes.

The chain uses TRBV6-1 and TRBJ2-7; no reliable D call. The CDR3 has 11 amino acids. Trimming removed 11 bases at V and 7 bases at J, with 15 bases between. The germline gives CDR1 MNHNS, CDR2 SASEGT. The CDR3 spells CAGGRAWEQYF. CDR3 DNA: TGTGCCGGCGGACGGGCTTGGGAGCAGTACTTC.

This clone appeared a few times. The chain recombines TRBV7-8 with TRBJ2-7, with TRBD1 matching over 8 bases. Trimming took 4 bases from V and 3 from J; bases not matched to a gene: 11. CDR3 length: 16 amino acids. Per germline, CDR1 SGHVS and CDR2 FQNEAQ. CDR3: CASSSRDRMIYYEQYF. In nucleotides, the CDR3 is TGTGCCAGCAGCTCCCGGGACAGGATGATTTACTACGAGCAGTACTTC.